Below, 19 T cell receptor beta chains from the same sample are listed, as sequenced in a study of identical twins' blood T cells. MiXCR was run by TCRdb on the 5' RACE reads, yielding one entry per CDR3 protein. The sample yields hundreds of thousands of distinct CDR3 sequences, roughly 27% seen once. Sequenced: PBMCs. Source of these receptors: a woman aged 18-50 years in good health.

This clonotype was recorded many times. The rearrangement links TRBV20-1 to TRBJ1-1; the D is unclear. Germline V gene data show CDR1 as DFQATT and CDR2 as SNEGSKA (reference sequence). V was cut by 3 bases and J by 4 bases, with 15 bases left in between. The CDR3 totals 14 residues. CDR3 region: CSASYSGRGTEAFF. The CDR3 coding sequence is TGCAGTGCTAGTTACAGCGGACGGGGCACTGAAGCTTTCTTT.

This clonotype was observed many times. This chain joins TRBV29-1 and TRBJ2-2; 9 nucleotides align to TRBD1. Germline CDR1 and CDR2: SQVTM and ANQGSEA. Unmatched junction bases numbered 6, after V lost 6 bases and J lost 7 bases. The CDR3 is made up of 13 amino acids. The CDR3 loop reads CSVPGQGNGELFF. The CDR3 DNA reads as TGCAGCGTCCCGGGACAGGGTAACGGGGAGCTGTTTTTT.

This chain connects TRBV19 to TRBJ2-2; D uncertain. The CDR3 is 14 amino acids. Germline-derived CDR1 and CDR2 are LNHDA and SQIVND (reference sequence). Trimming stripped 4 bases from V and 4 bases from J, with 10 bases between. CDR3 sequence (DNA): TGTGCCAGTAGTACCCCCCGAAGCACCGGGGAGCTGTTTTTT. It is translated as CASSTPRSTGELFF.

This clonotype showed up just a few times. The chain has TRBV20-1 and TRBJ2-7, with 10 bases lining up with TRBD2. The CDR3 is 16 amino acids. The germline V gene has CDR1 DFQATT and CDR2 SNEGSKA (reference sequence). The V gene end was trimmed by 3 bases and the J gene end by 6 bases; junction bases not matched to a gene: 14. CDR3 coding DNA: TGCAGTGCTAGTGTCCTCGTGGGAACTAGCGGGACCGAGCAGTACTTC. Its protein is CSASVLVGTSGTEQYF.

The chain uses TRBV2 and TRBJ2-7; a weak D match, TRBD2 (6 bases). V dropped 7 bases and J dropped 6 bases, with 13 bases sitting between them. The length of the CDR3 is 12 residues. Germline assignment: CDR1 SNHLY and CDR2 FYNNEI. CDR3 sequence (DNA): TGTGCCAGCAACGAGGATAGCGGCGAGCAGTACTTC. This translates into CASNEDSGEQYF.

The CDR3 nucleotides are TGCAGTGCTAGAGATCTGGGCCCGGGCACCGGGGAGCTGTTTTTT. Residues: CSARDLGPGTGELFF. The rearrangement links TRBV20-1 to TRBJ2-2, with unresolved D. Between the trimmed V and J ends, which lost 0 bases and 4 bases, there was a span of 12 bases. This CDR3 has 15 residues. The V gene's germline CDR1 is DFQATT and CDR2 SNEGSKA (reference sequence).

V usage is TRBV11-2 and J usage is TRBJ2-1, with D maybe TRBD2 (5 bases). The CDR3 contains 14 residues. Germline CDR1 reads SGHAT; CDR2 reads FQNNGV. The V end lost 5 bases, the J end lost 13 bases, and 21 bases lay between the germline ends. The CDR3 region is CASSKNSSGSYQFF. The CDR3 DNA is TGTGCCAGCAGCAAGAACTCCTCGGGATCATATCAGTTCTTC.

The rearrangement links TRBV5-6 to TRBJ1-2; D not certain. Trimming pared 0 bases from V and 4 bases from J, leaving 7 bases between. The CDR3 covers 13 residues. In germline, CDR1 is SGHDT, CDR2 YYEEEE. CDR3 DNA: TGTGCCAGCAGCTTGGACAGCCTCTATGGCTACACCTTC. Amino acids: CASSLDSLYGYTF.

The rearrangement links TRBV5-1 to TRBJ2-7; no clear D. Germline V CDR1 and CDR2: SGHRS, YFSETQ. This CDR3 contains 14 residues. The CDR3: CAGARSGYVYEQYF. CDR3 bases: TGCGCTGGAGCCAGATCAGGCTACGTTTATGAGCAGTACTTC.

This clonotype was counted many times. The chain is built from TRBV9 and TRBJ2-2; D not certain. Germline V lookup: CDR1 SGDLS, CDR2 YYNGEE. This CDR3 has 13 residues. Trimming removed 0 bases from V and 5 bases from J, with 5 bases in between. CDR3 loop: CASSVVTTGELFF. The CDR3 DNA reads TGTGCCAGCAGCGTAGTTACGACCGGGGAGCTGTTTTTT. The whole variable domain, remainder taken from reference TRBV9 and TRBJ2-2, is DSGVTQTPKHLITATGQRVTLRCSPRSGDLSVYWYQQSLDQGLQFLIQYYNGEERAKGNILERFSAQQFPDLHSELNLSSLELGDSALYFCASSVVTTGELFFGEGSRLTVL.

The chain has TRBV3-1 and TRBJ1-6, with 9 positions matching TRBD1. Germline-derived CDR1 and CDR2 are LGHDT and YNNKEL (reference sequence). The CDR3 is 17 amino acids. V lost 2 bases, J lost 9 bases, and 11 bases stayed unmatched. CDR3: CASSQQIGQGNRSPLHF. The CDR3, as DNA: TGTGCCAGCAGCCAACAAATCGGACAGGGGAATCGTTCACCCCTCCACTTT.

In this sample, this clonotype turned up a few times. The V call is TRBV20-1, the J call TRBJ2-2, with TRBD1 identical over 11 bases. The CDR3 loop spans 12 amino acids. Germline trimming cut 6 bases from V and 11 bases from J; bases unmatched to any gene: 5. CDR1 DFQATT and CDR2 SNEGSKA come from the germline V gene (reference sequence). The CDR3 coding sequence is TGCAGTGCGCGGGACAGGGGGTTTGAGCTGTTTTTT. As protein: CSARDRGFELFF.

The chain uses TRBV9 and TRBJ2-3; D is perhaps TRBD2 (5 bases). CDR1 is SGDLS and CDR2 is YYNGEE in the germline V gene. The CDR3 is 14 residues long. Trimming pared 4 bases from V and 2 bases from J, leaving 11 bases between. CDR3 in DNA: TGTGCCAGCAGCCCCAGAGGGATCACAGATACGCAGTATTTT. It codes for CASSPRGITDTQYF.

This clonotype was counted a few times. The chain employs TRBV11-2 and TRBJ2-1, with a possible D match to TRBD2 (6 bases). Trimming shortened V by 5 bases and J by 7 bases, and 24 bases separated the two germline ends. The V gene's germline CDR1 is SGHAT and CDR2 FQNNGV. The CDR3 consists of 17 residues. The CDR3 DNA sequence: TGTGCCAGCAGCCCTAGATTAGCGGCCCCTCAAGGGAATGAGCAGTTCTTC. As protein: CASSPRLAAPQGNEQFF. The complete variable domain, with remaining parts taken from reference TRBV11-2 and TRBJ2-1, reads EAGVAQSPRYKIIEKRQSVAFWCNPISGHATLYWYQQILGQGPKLLIQFQNNGVVDDSQLPKDRFSAERLKGVDSTLKIQPAKLEDSAVYLCASSPRLAAPQGNEQFFGPGTRLTVL.

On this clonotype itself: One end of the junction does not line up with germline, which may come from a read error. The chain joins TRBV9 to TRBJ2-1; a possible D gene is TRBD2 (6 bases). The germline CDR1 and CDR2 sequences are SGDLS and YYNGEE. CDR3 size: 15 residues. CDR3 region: CASSVAAGTFNGQFF. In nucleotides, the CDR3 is TGTGCCAGCAGCGTAGCTGCCGGGACTTTCAATGGGCAGTTCTTC.

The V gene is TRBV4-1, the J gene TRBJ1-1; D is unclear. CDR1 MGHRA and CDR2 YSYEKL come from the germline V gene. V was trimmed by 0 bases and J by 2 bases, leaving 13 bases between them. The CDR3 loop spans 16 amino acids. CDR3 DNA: TGCGCCAGCAGCCAAGACCAAGCGGGCAGAAACACTGAAGCTTTCTTT. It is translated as CASSQDQAGRNTEAFF.

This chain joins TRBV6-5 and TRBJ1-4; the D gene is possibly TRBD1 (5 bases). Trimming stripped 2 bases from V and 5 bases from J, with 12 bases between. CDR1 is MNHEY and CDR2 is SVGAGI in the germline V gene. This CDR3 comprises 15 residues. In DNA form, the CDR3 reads TGTGCCAGCAGTTACAACCGGGACGGGAATGAAAAACTGTTTTTT. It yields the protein CASSYNRDGNEKLFF.

The CDR3 sequence is CASRRAANTGELFF. CDR3 in DNA: TGTGCCAGCAGGAGGGCGGCGAACACCGGGGAGCTGTTTTTT. The V call is TRBV12-3 or TRBV12-4, the J call TRBJ2-2, with D possibly TRBD2 on 5 matching bases. V lost 6 bases and J 0 bases, leaving 8 bases between the germline ends. The CDR3 length is 14 residues.

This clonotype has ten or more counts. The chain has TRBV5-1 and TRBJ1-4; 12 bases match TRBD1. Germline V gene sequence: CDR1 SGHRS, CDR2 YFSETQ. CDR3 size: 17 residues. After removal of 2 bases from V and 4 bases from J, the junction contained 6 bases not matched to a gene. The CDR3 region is CASSFGTGGSDNEKLFF. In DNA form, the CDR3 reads TGCGCCAGCAGCTTCGGGACAGGGGGCTCGGATAATGAAAAACTGTTTTTT.